A selection of T cell receptor beta chains follows, all from one sample in a study of human T cells and chemical hapten exposure. In TCRdb, the RACE reads were re-called with MiXCR into one record per CDR3 protein. Here the sample spans fewer than 100,000 distinct CDR3 sequences, about 9.2% being singletons. The sequenced material came from whole blood. These TCRs come from a female donor in good health. Some clones in this sample may be carry-over from other donors' samples. CDR3s include the opening cysteine and the closing phenylalanine or tryptophan. D genes are given only for firm matches. Part of the rows lack a size; the others show once, few, many or a class for expanded clones.

J gene,D gene,V gene,clone size,CDR3 protein,CDR3 DNA
TRBJ1-2,TRBD1,TRBV9,NA,CASTQGQHWNGYTF,TGTGCCAGCACCCAGGGACAGCACTGGAATGGCTACACCTTC
TRBJ2-7,TRBD1,TRBV11-2,few,CASSLRQGDYEQYF,TGTGCCAGCAGCCTCAGACAGGGGGACTACGAGCAGTACTTC
TRBJ1-5,TRBD1,TRBV6-5,NA,CASRRYRGLSNQPQHF,TGTGCCAGCAGGCGCTACAGGGGGCTCAGCAATCAGCCCCAGCATTTT
TRBJ1-6,NA,TRBV6-5,NA,CASSYVAGNSPLHF,TGTGCCAGCAGTTACGTGGCAGGGAATTCACCCCTCCACTTT
TRBJ1-2,NA,TRBV4-3,few,CASSQDSGPTYGYTF,TGCGCCAGCAGCCAAGACTCAGGGCCTACCTATGGCTACACCTTC
TRBJ1-2,TRBD1,TRBV9,many,CASTTGGIDGYTF,TGTGCCAGCACCACAGGGGGAATCGATGGCTACACCTTC
TRBJ2-5,NA,TRBV9,many,CASSRRGAGQETQYF,TGTGCCAGCTCGAGACGGGGGGCCGGACAAGAGACCCAGTACTTC
TRBJ1-1,NA,TRBV12-3/TRBV12-4,many,CASSFSVSMNTEAFF,TGTGCCAGCAGTTTCTCAGTTTCGATGAACACTGAAGCTTTCTTT
TRBJ1-4,TRBD1,TRBV6-6,NA,CASSYGTGHEKLFF,TGTGCCAGCAGTTACGGGACAGGCCATGAAAAACTGTTTTTT
TRBJ2-3,NA,TRBV18,NA,CASSPSWDTSTDTQYF,TGTGCCAGCTCACCTTCCTGGGACACCAGCACAGATACGCAGTATTTT
TRBJ2-7,NA,TRBV12-3/TRBV12-4,many,CASSNQYYEQYF,TGTGCCAGCAGCAACCAATACTACGAGCAGTACTTC
TRBJ2-7,TRBD2,TRBV7-3,many,CASSPTSGGEEQYF,TGTGCCAGCAGCCCTACTAGCGGGGGGGAGGAGCAGTACTTC
TRBJ2-1,NA,TRBV7-7,NA,CASSPGGRDNEQFF,TGTGCTAGCAGCCCGGGCGGCAGGGACAATGAGCAGTTCTTC
TRBJ2-3,TRBD2,TRBV7-6,NA,CASSLTGTSYASPTDTQYF,TGTGCCAGCAGCCTCACCGGGACTAGTTATGCCTCACCCACAGATACGCAGTATTTT
TRBJ1-5,TRBD1,TRBV6-5,many,CASRGDRGRGQPQHF,TGTGCCAGCAGAGGGGACAGGGGTAGAGGGCAGCCCCAGCATTTT
TRBJ1-5,TRBD1,TRBV28,few,CASSIVAPVAGGAGGNQPQHF,TGTGCCAGCAGCATAGTCGCGCCCGTGGCAGGGGGCGCGGGTGGCAATCAGCCCCAGCATTTT
TRBJ2-5,TRBD1,TRBV29-1,NA,CSAYTGGGETQYF,TGCAGCGCCTATACAGGGGGCGGAGAGACCCAGTACTTC
TRBJ2-5,NA,TRBV19,many,CASSIGAGGKGETQYF,TGTGCCAGTAGTATAGGAGCCGGGGGAAAGGGAGAGACCCAGTACTTC
TRBJ1-2,NA,TRBV6-2/TRBV6-3,NA,CASSSFPGSGGYTF,TGTGCCAGCAGTTCTTTTCCGGGAAGCGGAGGCTACACCTTC
TRBJ1-1,NA,TRBV29-1,NA,CSVGGGTEAFF,TGCAGCGTTGGGGGGGGGACTGAAGCTTTCTTT
TRBJ2-4,NA,TRBV7-2,many,CASSLKNIQYF,TGTGCCAGCAGCCTCAAAAACATTCAGTACTTC
TRBJ1-4,NA,TRBV20-1,NA,CSARVRGFNEKLFF,TGCAGTGCTAGAGTACGGGGATTTAATGAAAAACTGTTTTTT
TRBJ2-3,TRBD1,TRBV12-3/TRBV12-4,NA,CASSSRTGYTDTQYF,TGTGCCAGCAGTTCACGGACAGGCTACACAGATACGCAGTATTTT
TRBJ2-3,NA,TRBV14,many,CASSLQLTSRTDTQYF,TGTGCCAGCAGCCTCCAATTGACTAGTCGCACAGATACGCAGTATTTT
TRBJ1-4,TRBD1,TRBV3-1,few,CASSHWDRGTNEKLFF,TGTGCCAGCAGCCATTGGGACAGGGGTACTAATGAAAAACTGTTTTTT
TRBJ1-5,NA,TRBV20-1,many,CSAGREPQHF,TGCAGTGCTGGGCGGGAGCCCCAGCATTTT
TRBJ2-5,TRBD2,TRBV20-1,NA,CSATRGSQETQYF,TGCAGTGCTACGCGGGGGAGCCAAGAGACCCAGTACTTC
TRBJ2-2,NA,TRBV10-3,NA,CAIMNREGNTGELFF,TGTGCCATCATGAACAGGGAGGGAAACACCGGGGAGCTGTTTTTT
TRBJ1-4,TRBD1,TRBV20-1,many,CSARDREGEKLFF,TGCAGTGCTAGGGACAGGGAAGGGGAAAAACTGTTTTTT
TRBJ2-7,NA,TRBV20-1,many,CSAAGTGNSYEQYF,TGCAGTGCAGCGGGGACAGGTAACTCCTACGAGCAGTACTTC
TRBJ2-3,TRBD2,TRBV24-1,many,CATSDARLAGETDTQYF,TGTGCCACCAGTGATGCTAGACTAGCGGGGGAGACAGATACGCAGTATTTT
TRBJ2-7,NA,TRBV7-7,many,CASSFGQSLLSYEQYF,TGTGCCAGCAGCTTTGGGCAGAGCCTCCTTTCCTACGAGCAGTACTTC
TRBJ2-2,TRBD1,TRBV5-1,many,CASSVGQGSAGELFF,TGCGCCAGCAGCGTGGGACAGGGGAGCGCCGGGGAGCTGTTTTTT
TRBJ1-2,NA,TRBV5-4,NA,CASSRAPGLYGYTF,TGTGCCAGCAGCCGGGCGCCGGGTCTCTATGGCTACACCTTC
TRBJ1-1,NA,TRBV3-1,NA,CASSQGQTMNTEAFF,TGTGCCAGCAGCCAAGGTCAGACCATGAACACTGAAGCTTTCTTT
TRBJ2-7,NA,TRBV7-7,many,CASSLGEHHEQYF,TGTGCTAGCAGCTTAGGGGAGCACCACGAGCAGTACTTC
TRBJ1-4,NA,TRBV15,few,CATSRDREGTGEKLFF,TGTGCCACCAGCAGAGATCGGGAGGGGACCGGTGAAAAACTGTTTTTT
TRBJ2-5,NA,TRBV27,many,CASSSGGVQTQYF,TGTGCCAGCAGTTCCGGGGGCGTACAGACCCAGTACTTC
TRBJ2-3,NA,TRBV12-3/TRBV12-4,many,CASSLMGASTDTQYF,TGTGCCAGCAGTTTGATGGGCGCTAGCACAGATACGCAGTATTTT